Reported below is one TCR beta chain. It lacks a known antigen. Base qualities are missing; no much larger clone stands one base away. This sample stems from a study of blood T cell repertoires in COVID-19 (TCRdb year 2020). Describing the broader study: Samples covering the acute and convalescent phases of COVID-19 were provided by collaborators in the United States, Italy and Spain. Samples came from the ongoing ImmuneRACE study (first 160 participants) plus 1,254 subjects from 6 global collaborators. A freely available public database, intended as a resource for researchers studying the immune response to SARS-CoV-2, is where the repertoires were released. Nearly every sample came with metadata listing a de-identified subject ID, COVID-19 status, age in years and sex. Deeply sampled blood TCRbeta repertoires from subjects exposed to, actively infected with, or recovered from COVID-19 were included in the dataset. The material from the prospective study consisted of cDNA or gDNA derived from T cells, B-cell-depleted T cells, or PBMCs. Where available, HLA class I and class II types were taken from metadata supplied by the sample provider and were not determined by assay-based typing.

Overall study results and their limits: Clinical and demographic metadata were provided uncurated, with the amount varying by source and participant.

The CDR3 holds 15 amino acids from the cysteine to the phenylalanine. The only DNA kept is the CDR3, 45 bases in frame from the first base. In the germline V gene, CDR1 corresponds to MNHEY and CDR2 to SVGAGI. Here V drops 6 bases and J drops 8 bases, and the junction holds 8 bases not matched to any gene. Each collaborating institution followed its own protocols to collect whole blood in K2EDTA tubes. For TCRbeta analysis, collaborator samples were shipped as frozen whole blood, as isolated PBMCs, or as DNA extracted from either sample type. The immunoSEQ Assay, a bias-controlled multiplex PCR, was used to amplify TCRbeta CDR3 regions from genomic DNA. In the original analysis: Nucleated cell counts per sample were estimated from amplification of reference gene primers within the assay. Sequence reads were collapsed and filtered to measure the absolute abundance of every unique TCRbeta CDR3 rearrangement. Productive Simpson clonality was computed per sample as the square root of Simpson's diversity index over productive rearrangements. TCRdb took this table from immuneACCESS and kept in-frame rearrangements with V and J called. Such tables lack part of the clones; where checked against another copy, unresolved V genes explain under half of the gap, and the rest is unexplained. The V and J calls and clone size come from that table; D and trimming were worked out from the DNA. This sample comprises around 190,000 clones, 76% of them detected only once. Of the sample, around 8.9% is held by the ten largest clones.

The TCR originated in a woman aged 50 to 60 with active or convalescent COVID-19. The chain is encoded by TRBV6-5 joined to TRBJ2-1; a stretch of 12 junction bases matches TRBD2. Sequencing was carried out using peripheral blood. The DNA sequence is as follows: TGTGCCAGCAGCCTGACTAGCGGGAGTTACGATGAGCAGTTCTTC. Its product reads: CASSLTSGSYDEQFF.